This T cell receptor beta chain was sequenced in a study of blood T cell repertoires in COVID-19. Study at large: Collection of acute and convalescent COVID-19 samples took place in the United States, Italy and Spain. The cDNA or gDNA used as material had been derived from T cells, B-cell-depleted T cells, or PBMCs.

In the source study's methods: Amplified reference gene primers provided the basis for estimating nucleated cell counts. Sequencing was performed with immunoSEQ multiplex PCR; in TCRdb, only in-frame clones are kept and a portion is missing. Clonal size and the V and J genes are those of that table, whereas D and trimming came from the DNA. The sample shows tens of thousands of clones, about 76% of them seen only once. The CDR3 length is 12 residues. The V end lost 2 bases, the J end lost 7 bases, and 9 bases lay between the germline ends. Germline CDR1 reads SGDLS; CDR2 reads YYNGEE. The sequence came from a woman older than 75 with active or convalescent COVID-19. Sequencing was carried out using peripheral blood. The chain has TRBV9 and TRBJ1-1; unclear D gene. The CDR3 DNA reads as TGTGCCAGCAGCGTCGGGGAGGGTGAAGCTTTCTTT. The encoded protein is CASSVGEGEAFF.